These T cell receptor beta chains were read from a single sample in a study of cytomegalovirus exposure and HLA in healthy donors. The protocol was immunoSEQ multiplex PCR, while the TCRdb copy is restricted to in-frame clones and leaves out a portion. Of around 60,000 clones in the sample, about 93% were seen once. Sequencing was done on a sample of PBMCs. The origin of the receptors is a man aged 18 to 30 in good health and CMV-seronegative. Each CDR3 is given with its conserved first and last residue. D genes are given only for firm matches. Where a row states a size, it is once, few, many or the class of an expanded clone; other rows omit it.

CDR3aa: CSAGLRDTEQYF
CDR3nt: TGCAGCGCTGGTCTCCGGGACACCGAGCAGTACTTC
v_gene: TRBV29-1
j_gene: TRBJ2-7
abundance: NA
d_gene: NA

CDR3aa: CASSLDVGELFF
CDR3nt: TGTGCCAGCAGCTTAGACGTCGGGGAGCTGTTTTTT
v_gene: TRBV11-2
j_gene: TRBJ2-2
abundance: NA
d_gene: NA

CDR3aa: CASRREQGTGANVLTF
CDR3nt: TGCGCCAGCAGACGGGAACAGGGCACTGGGGCCAACGTCCTGACTTTC
v_gene: TRBV5-1
j_gene: TRBJ2-6
abundance: NA
d_gene: NA

CDR3aa: CASRPGQASTEAFF
CDR3nt: TGTGCCAGCCGCCCGGGACAGGCAAGCACTGAAGCTTTCTTT
v_gene: TRBV6-6
j_gene: TRBJ1-1
abundance: NA
d_gene: TRBD1

CDR3aa: CSVRTSGHYNEQFF
CDR3nt: TGCAGCGTGCGGACTAGCGGCCACTACAATGAGCAGTTCTTC
v_gene: TRBV29-1
j_gene: TRBJ2-1
abundance: NA
d_gene: TRBD2

CDR3aa: CASSPRTSAETQYF
CDR3nt: TGTGCCAGCAGTCCACGGACTAGCGCGGAGACCCAGTACTTC
v_gene: TRBV6-5
j_gene: TRBJ2-5
abundance: NA
d_gene: TRBD2

CDR3aa: CASRRTENYGYTF
CDR3nt: TGTGCCAGCAGGCGGACAGAGAACTATGGCTACACCTTC
v_gene: TRBV2
j_gene: TRBJ1-2
abundance: NA
d_gene: NA

CDR3aa: CASSPPSPGVPEAFF
CDR3nt: TGTGCCAGCAGTCCCCCCTCTCCAGGGGTCCCTGAAGCTTTCTTT
v_gene: TRBV6-6
j_gene: TRBJ1-1
abundance: NA
d_gene: NA

CDR3aa: CASSNDRQGCGLYEQYF
CDR3nt: TGTGCCAGCAGCAACGACCGACAGGGTTGTGGTCTCTACGAGCAGTACTTC
v_gene: TRBV21-1
j_gene: TRBJ2-7
abundance: NA
d_gene: NA

CDR3aa: CASSYEGQGVGTQYF
CDR3nt: TGTGCCAGCAGTTACGAGGGACAGGGAGTGGGGACCCAGTACTTC
v_gene: TRBV6-6
j_gene: TRBJ2-5
abundance: NA
d_gene: TRBD1

CDR3aa: CATSGLQSSVLKPLNTGELFF
CDR3nt: TGTGCCACCAGCGGACTCCAGTCATCGGTTCTTAAACCATTGAACACCGGGGAGCTGTTTTTT
v_gene: TRBV15
j_gene: TRBJ2-2
abundance: once
d_gene: NA

CDR3aa: CASSQSASGSSYNEQFF
CDR3nt: TGCGCCAGCAGCCAATCGGCTAGCGGGAGCTCCTACAATGAGCAGTTCTTC
v_gene: TRBV4-1
j_gene: TRBJ2-1
abundance: NA
d_gene: TRBD2

CDR3aa: CASSTGTGNYGYTF
CDR3nt: TGTGCCAGTAGCACCGGGACAGGGAACTATGGCTACACCTTC
v_gene: TRBV19
j_gene: TRBJ1-2
abundance: once
d_gene: TRBD1

CDR3aa: CASSWLDSNYGYTF
CDR3nt: TGTGCCAGCAGTTGGCTAGACAGCAACTATGGCTACACCTTC
v_gene: TRBV6-1
j_gene: TRBJ1-2
abundance: few
d_gene: NA

CDR3aa: CASSQPDRARFF
CDR3nt: TGCGCCAGCAGCCAACCCGACAGGGCCCGGTTCTTC
v_gene: TRBV4-1
j_gene: TRBJ2-1
abundance: NA
d_gene: TRBD1

CDR3aa: CASSTERSYEQYF
CDR3nt: TGTGCCAGTAGCACCGAGCGCTCCTACGAGCAGTACTTC
v_gene: TRBV19
j_gene: TRBJ2-7
abundance: NA
d_gene: NA

CDR3aa: CASSLYAASGRAEIYNEQFF
CDR3nt: TGTGCCAGCAGTTTATATGCTGCTAGCGGGAGGGCAGAGATCTACAATGAGCAGTTCTTC
v_gene: TRBV27
j_gene: TRBJ2-1
abundance: NA
d_gene: TRBD2

CDR3aa: CASSQGQGAYNEQFF
CDR3nt: TGCGCCAGCAGCCAAGGACAGGGGGCCTACAATGAGCAGTTCTTC
v_gene: TRBV4-1
j_gene: TRBJ2-1
abundance: NA
d_gene: TRBD1

CDR3aa: CAISAKGMGYQPQHF
CDR3nt: TGTGCCATCAGTGCTAAGGGGATGGGGTATCAGCCCCAGCATTTT
v_gene: TRBV10-3
j_gene: TRBJ1-5
abundance: NA
d_gene: NA

CDR3aa: CSVEKRAGGSSYEQYF
CDR3nt: TGCAGCGTTGAAAAGAGAGCGGGAGGGAGCTCCTACGAGCAGTACTTC
v_gene: TRBV29-1
j_gene: TRBJ2-7
abundance: NA
d_gene: TRBD2

CDR3aa: CASSGAGANTGELFF
CDR3nt: TGTGCCAGCAGTGGGGCAGGGGCGAACACCGGGGAGCTGTTTTTT
v_gene: TRBV28
j_gene: TRBJ2-2
abundance: NA
d_gene: NA

CDR3aa: CASSTLQGAPLRTKMVDTDTQYF
CDR3nt: TGTGCCAGCAGTACATTACAGGGGGCCCCTCTCAGAACGAAAATGGTGGATACAGATACGCAGTATTTT
v_gene: TRBV27
j_gene: TRBJ2-3
abundance: NA
d_gene: TRBD1

CDR3aa: CASSPGGTNYGYTF
CDR3nt: TGTGCCAGCAGCCCCGGGGGAACTAACTATGGCTACACCTTC
v_gene: TRBV6-5
j_gene: TRBJ1-2
abundance: once
d_gene: NA

CDR3aa: CASSRTGTGVNTEAFF
CDR3nt: TGTGCCAGCTCACGGACCGGGACAGGGGTGAACACTGAAGCTTTCTTT
v_gene: TRBV18
j_gene: TRBJ1-1
abundance: NA
d_gene: TRBD1

CDR3aa: CASSIGGNLYEQYF
CDR3nt: TGTGCCAGCTCGATCGGCGGGAACTTATACGAGCAGTACTTC
v_gene: TRBV28
j_gene: TRBJ2-7
abundance: NA
d_gene: NA

CDR3aa: CASSNGQGPYEQYF
CDR3nt: TGTGCCAGTAGTAATGGACAGGGACCCTACGAGCAGTACTTC
v_gene: TRBV19
j_gene: TRBJ2-7
abundance: NA
d_gene: TRBD1

CDR3aa: CAWSRRGIYEQYF
CDR3nt: TGTGCCTGGAGTAGAAGGGGAATCTACGAGCAGTACTTC
v_gene: TRBV30
j_gene: TRBJ2-7
abundance: NA
d_gene: NA

CDR3aa: CASQLLLQGGRQPQHF
CDR3nt: TGTGCCAGCCAACTACTATTACAGGGTGGGCGTCAGCCCCAGCATTTT
v_gene: TRBV28
j_gene: TRBJ1-5
abundance: once
d_gene: NA

CDR3aa: CASSTGQGTYGYTF
CDR3nt: TGTGCCAGCAGCACCGGACAGGGAACCTATGGCTACACCTTC
v_gene: TRBV28
j_gene: TRBJ1-2
abundance: NA
d_gene: TRBD1

CDR3aa: CASSQDRGTGELFF
CDR3nt: TGTGCCAGCTCGCAGGACAGGGGGACCGGGGAGCTGTTTTTT
v_gene: TRBV18
j_gene: TRBJ2-2
abundance: NA
d_gene: TRBD1

CDR3aa: CASSLMSVYEQYF
CDR3nt: TGTGCCAGCAGCTTGATGTCGGTCTACGAGCAGTACTTC
v_gene: TRBV5-6
j_gene: TRBJ2-7
abundance: NA
d_gene: NA

CDR3aa: CASSVGWGASGILNNEQFF
CDR3nt: TGTGCCAGCAGCGTCGGGTGGGGGGCTAGCGGGATTCTCAACAATGAGCAGTTCTTC
v_gene: TRBV9
j_gene: TRBJ2-1
abundance: NA
d_gene: TRBD2

CDR3aa: CATSAGSYNEQFF
CDR3nt: TGTGCCACGAGCGCAGGCTCCTACAATGAGCAGTTCTTC
v_gene: TRBV15
j_gene: TRBJ2-1
abundance: once
d_gene: NA

CDR3aa: CASSLAGARETQYF
CDR3nt: TGTGCCAGCAGCTTGGCGGGAGCGAGGGAGACCCAGTACTTC
v_gene: TRBV5-4
j_gene: TRBJ2-5
abundance: NA
d_gene: NA

CDR3aa: CASSLGTGAIHEQYF
CDR3nt: TGCGCCAGCAGCTTGGGTACGGGAGCAATTCACGAGCAGTACTTC
v_gene: TRBV5-1
j_gene: TRBJ2-7
abundance: few
d_gene: NA

CDR3aa: CASSFAGGTYEQYF
CDR3nt: TGTGCCAGCAGCTTCGCAGGGGGGACCTACGAGCAGTACTTC
v_gene: TRBV11-1
j_gene: TRBJ2-7
abundance: NA
d_gene: NA

CDR3aa: CASSLAGIPYNEQFF
CDR3nt: TGTGCCAGCAGCTTAGCGGGAATACCCTACAATGAGCAGTTCTTC
v_gene: TRBV11-2
j_gene: TRBJ2-1
abundance: NA
d_gene: NA

CDR3aa: CASSYSAERYEQYF
CDR3nt: TGTGCCAGCAGTTACTCGGCAGAGCGCTACGAGCAGTACTTC
v_gene: TRBV6-5
j_gene: TRBJ2-7
abundance: NA
d_gene: NA

CDR3aa: CASLFLAGAYNEQFF
CDR3nt: TGTGCCAGCCTCTTCCTAGCGGGAGCTTACAATGAGCAGTTCTTC
v_gene: TRBV13
j_gene: TRBJ2-1
abundance: NA
d_gene: TRBD2

CDR3aa: CASSDPTDRPYGYTF
CDR3nt: TGTGCCAGCAGTGATCCGACCGACAGGCCCTATGGCTACACCTTC
v_gene: TRBV25-1
j_gene: TRBJ1-2
abundance: NA
d_gene: NA

CDR3aa: CASSFTGTGVGKLFF
CDR3nt: TGTGCCAGCAGCTTTACCGGGACAGGCGTAGGAAAACTGTTTTTT
v_gene: TRBV7-6
j_gene: TRBJ1-4
abundance: NA
d_gene: TRBD1

CDR3aa: CSVVLAGDYTDTQYF
CDR3nt: TGCAGCGTTGTACTAGCGGGAGATTACACAGATACGCAGTATTTT
v_gene: TRBV29-1
j_gene: TRBJ2-3
abundance: NA
d_gene: TRBD2

CDR3aa: CASSLDLWLRSSYNEQFF
CDR3nt: TGTGCCAGCAGCTTAGATCTGTGGCTCCGGAGCTCCTACAATGAGCAGTTCTTC
v_gene: TRBV11-2
j_gene: TRBJ2-1
abundance: NA
d_gene: NA

CDR3aa: CASSLVLAGTDTQYF
CDR3nt: TGTGCCAGCAGCTTAGTACTAGCGGGCACAGATACGCAGTATTTT
v_gene: TRBV11-2
j_gene: TRBJ2-3
abundance: NA
d_gene: TRBD2

CDR3aa: CASSQKTSGRIQYF
CDR3nt: TGTGCCAGCAGCCAGAAGACTAGCGGGAGAATCCAGTACTTC
v_gene: TRBV7-2
j_gene: TRBJ2-5
abundance: NA
d_gene: TRBD2

CDR3aa: CAWRYRGGHYGYTF
CDR3nt: TGTGCCTGGAGATACAGGGGGGGGCACTATGGCTACACCTTC
v_gene: TRBV30
j_gene: TRBJ1-2
abundance: NA
d_gene: TRBD1

CDR3aa: CASSRAGTGYRLSYNEQFF
CDR3nt: TGTGCCAGTAGTAGAGCCGGGACAGGGTACCGTCTCTCCTACAATGAGCAGTTCTTC
v_gene: TRBV19
j_gene: TRBJ2-1
abundance: NA
d_gene: TRBD1

CDR3aa: CASSGTEHTDTQYF
CDR3nt: TGTGCCAGCAGTGGGACAGAGCACACAGATACGCAGTATTTT
v_gene: TRBV6-1
j_gene: TRBJ2-3
abundance: once
d_gene: NA

CDR3aa: CASSLRGSGISETQYF
CDR3nt: TGTGCCAGCAGCTTAAGGGGTAGCGGGATATCGGAGACCCAGTACTTC
v_gene: TRBV7-3
j_gene: TRBJ2-5
abundance: NA
d_gene: TRBD2

CDR3aa: CASTPSGSNTEAFF
CDR3nt: TGTGCCAGTACCCCAAGCGGATCCAACACTGAAGCTTTCTTT
v_gene: TRBV19
j_gene: TRBJ1-1
abundance: once
d_gene: NA

CDR3aa: CASSLGQVNEQFF
CDR3nt: TGTGCCAGCAGCTTAGGACAGGTCAATGAGCAGTTCTTC
v_gene: TRBV5-5
j_gene: TRBJ2-1
abundance: once
d_gene: TRBD1

CDR3aa: CASSLRDRASDTQYF
CDR3nt: TGTGCCAGCAGCTTACGGGACAGGGCATCAGATACGCAGTATTTT
v_gene: TRBV7-2
j_gene: TRBJ2-3
abundance: NA
d_gene: TRBD1

CDR3aa: CASSPLLASGSSGYEQYF
CDR3nt: TGCGCCAGCAGCCCCCTGTTGGCTAGCGGGAGTTCGGGCTACGAGCAGTACTTC
v_gene: TRBV5-1
j_gene: TRBJ2-7
abundance: NA
d_gene: TRBD2

CDR3aa: CASSPGGYDNEKLFF
CDR3nt: TGTGCCAGCAGTCCAGGGGGCTACGATAATGAAAAACTGTTTTTT
v_gene: TRBV28
j_gene: TRBJ1-4
abundance: NA
d_gene: TRBD1

CDR3aa: CASSSDPTSSYNEQFF
CDR3nt: TGTGCCAGCAGTTCTGACCCGACTAGCTCCTACAATGAGCAGTTCTTC
v_gene: TRBV6-4
j_gene: TRBJ2-1
abundance: NA
d_gene: NA

CDR3aa: CASRLGTGGVGGELFF
CDR3nt: TGTGCCAGCAGGCTCGGGACAGGGGGCGTAGGCGGGGAGCTGTTTTTT
v_gene: TRBV28
j_gene: TRBJ2-2
abundance: NA
d_gene: TRBD1

CDR3aa: CASSLEQGIEQFF
CDR3nt: TGTGCCAGCAGCTTAGAACAGGGGATTGAGCAGTTCTTC
v_gene: TRBV7-6
j_gene: TRBJ2-1
abundance: NA
d_gene: TRBD1

CDR3aa: CASSLRGLAGDEQFF
CDR3nt: TGTGCCAGCAGTTTGAGGGGACTAGCGGGCGATGAGCAGTTCTTC
v_gene: TRBV28
j_gene: TRBJ2-1
abundance: NA
d_gene: TRBD2

CDR3aa: CASSGAGGPNQPQHF
CDR3nt: TGTGCCAGTAGTGGGGCAGGGGGCCCCAATCAGCCCCAGCATTTT
v_gene: TRBV19
j_gene: TRBJ1-5
abundance: NA
d_gene: TRBD1

CDR3aa: CASSPRTSGSEQYF
CDR3nt: TGCGCCAGCAGCCCGCGGACTAGCGGTTCCGAGCAGTACTTC
v_gene: TRBV5-1
j_gene: TRBJ2-7
abundance: NA
d_gene: TRBD2